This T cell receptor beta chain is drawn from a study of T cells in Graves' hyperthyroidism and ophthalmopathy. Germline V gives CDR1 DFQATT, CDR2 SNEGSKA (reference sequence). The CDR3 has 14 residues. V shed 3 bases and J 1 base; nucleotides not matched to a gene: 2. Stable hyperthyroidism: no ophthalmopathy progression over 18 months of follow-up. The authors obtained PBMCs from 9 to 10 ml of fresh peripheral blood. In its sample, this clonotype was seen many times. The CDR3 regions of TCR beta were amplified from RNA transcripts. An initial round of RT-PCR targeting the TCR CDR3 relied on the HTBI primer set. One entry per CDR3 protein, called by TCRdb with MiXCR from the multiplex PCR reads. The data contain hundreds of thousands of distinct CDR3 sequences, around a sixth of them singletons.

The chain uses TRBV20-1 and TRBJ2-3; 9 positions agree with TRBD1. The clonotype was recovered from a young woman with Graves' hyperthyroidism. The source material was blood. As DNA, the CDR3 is TGCAGTGCTAGGGGACAGGGAGGCACAGATACGCAGTATTTT. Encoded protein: CSARGQGGTDTQYF.